The 14 T cell receptor beta chains given below trace back to one sample, sequenced in a study of cytomegalovirus exposure and HLA in healthy donors. The PCR had 60 Vbeta and 13 Jbeta primers. Produced via immunoSEQ multiplex PCR; TCRdb's table is partial and in-frame only. The repertoire consists of some 140,000 clones, with 79% occurring once and the leading ten covering approximately 1.1%. The source material was PBMCs. These receptors all stem from a male donor in good health and CMV-seronegative.

J is TRBJ2-7 and V is TRBV7-2; D is perhaps TRBD2 (7 bases). V dropped 4 bases and J dropped 7 bases, with 17 bases sitting between them. The germline V gene encodes CDR1 SGHTA and CDR2 FQGNSA. The CDR3 length is 14 residues. CDR3 nucleotides: TGTGCCAGCAGCTATTTTGGCGGGGGCAGAGAGCAGTACTTC. Amino acids: CASSYFGGGREQYF.

The chain is built from TRBV2 and TRBJ2-1; 10 bases are shared with TRBD2. Trimming cost V 11 bases and J 10 bases; bases outside gene matches: 8. The CDR3 runs 12 residues. CDR1 is SNHLY and CDR2 is FYNNEI in the germline V gene. The CDR3 sequence: CAGGLAAWEQFF. In DNA form, the CDR3 reads TGTGCCGGTGGACTAGCGGCCTGGGAGCAGTTCTTC.

V usage is TRBV7-8 and J usage is TRBJ1-4, with TRBD1 matching over 8 bases. The CDR3 is made up of 14 amino acids. Germline V gene sequence: CDR1 SGHVS, CDR2 FQNEAQ. With 4 bases clipped from V and 7 bases from J, the junction kept 5 bases outside the gene matches. CDR3: CASSYTGGSEKLFF. The CDR3 DNA follows: TGTGCCAGCAGCTATACAGGGGGAAGTGAAAAACTGTTTTTT.

A word on this clone: An end of the junction does not agree with germline; a read error may underlie this. The chain has TRBV7-7 and TRBJ2-2; D is unclear. Looked up from germline, CDR1 is SSHAT and CDR2 is FNYEAQ (reference sequence). The CDR3 covers 15 residues. The CDR3 DNA sequence: TGTGCTAGCAGCTGGGCACGCTTGAACACCGGGGAGCTGTTTTTT. Translation gives CASSWARLNTGELFF.

The chain recombines TRBV15 with TRBJ2-7; perhaps TRBD1 as D (6 bases). This CDR3 spans 15 amino acids. The germline gives CDR1 LNHNV, CDR2 YYDKDF (reference sequence). Trimming took off 0 bases at V and 6 bases at J, with 15 bases between the two ends. As DNA, the CDR3 is TGTGCCACCAGCAGAGATCCTGGACAGCCGGGCGAGCAGTACTTC. Its translation is CATSRDPGQPGEQYF.

This chain links TRBV10-3 with TRBJ2-3; a possible D gene is TRBD2 (5 bases). This CDR3 comprises 16 residues. The ends were cut back, 10 bases at V and 0 bases at J, with 20 bases in the middle. The V gene's germline CDR1 is ENHRY and CDR2 SYGVKD. The CDR3: CASTRGQSLSTDTQYF. The DNA of the CDR3 is TGTGCCAGCACCCGAGGGCAGTCGTTAAGCACAGATACGCAGTATTTT.

The gene calls are TRBV20-1 and TRBJ2-5; D ambiguous. CDR3 length: 11 residues. V lost 3 bases and J lost 2, with 4 bases in between. The germline gives CDR1 DFQATT, CDR2 SNEGSKA (reference sequence). The DNA of the CDR3 is TGCAGTGCTAGTCAGCAAGAGACCCAGTACTTC. It encodes CSASQQETQYF.

V is TRBV10-3 and J is TRBJ2-6; D ambiguous. Trimming removed 4 bases from V and 2 bases from J, with 9 bases in between. This CDR3 comprises 15 residues. Looked up from germline, CDR1 is ENHRY and CDR2 is SYGVKD. In DNA, the CDR3 is TGTGCCATCAGTGTTACTCCCACTGGGGCCAACGTCCTGACTTTC. This codes for CAISVTPTGANVLTF.

V is TRBV13 and J is TRBJ2-7, with TRBD1 matching 8 bases. Germline V gene lookup returns CDR1 PRHDT and CDR2 FYEKMQ (reference sequence). The length of the CDR3 is 15 residues. Germline trimming cut 0 bases from V and 7 bases from J; bases unmatched to any gene: 8. This CDR3 reads CASSLGTGVIREQYF. CDR3 nucleotide sequence: TGTGCCAGCAGCTTAGGGACAGGGGTGATACGGGAGCAGTACTTC. The whole variable domain, filled in from reference TRBV13 and TRBJ2-7, reads AAGVIQSPRHLIKEKRETATLKCYPIPRHDTVYWYQQGPGQDPQFLISFYEKMQSDKGSIPDRFSAQQFSDYHSELNMSSLELGDSALYFCASSLGTGVIREQYFGPGTRLTVT.

The chain joins TRBV10-3 to TRBJ2-7; D uncertain. In germline, CDR1 is ENHRY, CDR2 SYGVKD. The CDR3 has 15 residues. The V end was cut by 0 bases, the J end by 1 base, with 10 bases between. The CDR3 DNA reads as TGTGCCATCAGTGAGTCAAACAAACCTTCCTACGAGCAGTACTTC. Encoded protein: CAISESNKPSYEQYF.

The chain uses TRBV9 and TRBJ2-3, with D tentatively TRBD2 (5 bases). Between the trimmed V and J ends, which lost 0 bases and 0 bases, there was a span of 8 bases. This CDR3 has 15 amino acids. Germline V gene lookup returns CDR1 SGDLS and CDR2 YYNGEE. CDR3: CASSVEDYSTDTQYF. The CDR3 region has the DNA TGTGCCAGCAGCGTAGAAGACTACAGCACAGATACGCAGTATTTT.

The chain is built from TRBV30 and TRBJ2-3, with D possibly TRBD2 on 5 matching bases. Between the trimmed V and J ends, which lost 4 bases and 6 bases, there was a span of 14 bases. The CDR3 sequence is 13 residues long. Germline V gene lookup returns CDR1 GTSNPN and CDR2 SVGIG (reference sequence). The CDR3 DNA reads TGTGCCTGGACGACTCGGGGAGTCGATACGCAGTATTTT. This sequence encodes CAWTTRGVDTQYF.

The chain employs TRBV29-1 and TRBJ2-5; the D gene is possibly TRBD1 (6 bases). Germline CDR1 reads SQVTM; CDR2 reads ANQGSEA. V was pared by 6 bases and J by 1 base, with 12 bases between. The CDR3 totals 13 residues. The CDR3 loop is CSVDVGGQETQYF. DNA for the CDR3: TGCAGCGTAGACGTAGGGGGCCAAGAGACCCAGTACTTC.

The chain employs TRBV5-1 and TRBJ2-7, with 7 bases lining up with TRBD1. CDR1 is SGHRS, CDR2 YFSETQ, per germline. This CDR3 is 16 amino acids long. After removal of 0 bases from V and 3 bases from J, the junction contained 9 bases not matched to a gene. CDR3 nucleotides: TGCGCCAGCAGCTTGGGACTAAGACAGGGTGGCTACGAGCAGTACTTC. Its translation: CASSLGLRQGGYEQYF.